This T cell receptor (beta chain) was identified in a study of T cells in Graves' hyperthyroidism and ophthalmopathy. The CDR3 regions of TCR beta were amplified from RNA transcripts. The HTBI primer set served for first-round RT-PCR of the TCR CDR3. MiXCR, run by TCRdb on the multiplex PCR reads, gives a single entry per CDR3 protein. This sample has 250,000 to 400,000 distinct CDR3 sequences; 12% to 15% occur once, and the top ten carry 34%. Patients having uncontrolled infection, another autoimmune disease, pregnancy or lactation were not included. Trimming cost V 4 bases and J 9 bases; bases outside gene matches: 3. There are 14 residues in the CDR3. This clonotype was seen ten or more times.

The sequenced material came from blood. This clonotype was sampled from a woman in her 40s with Graves' ophthalmopathy. The rearrangement joins TRBV12-3 or TRBV12-4 to TRBJ2-5; TRBD2 matches at 15 bases. CDR3 protein: CASSWTSGGAAQYF. CDR3 nucleotide sequence: TGTGCCAGCAGTTGGACTAGCGGGGGGGCGGCCCAGTACTTC.